This is a list of T cell receptor beta chains from one sample in a study of patients and donors after allogeneic stem cell transplantation. Via MiXCR, TCRdb re-called the RT-PCR reads, giving one row per CDR3 protein. The data hold about 88,000 distinct CDR3 sequences, with about 48% observed a single time. The specimen sequenced was blood, either unsorted or a sorted T cell fraction (not recorded which). The receptors stem from a human donor who was either an allogeneic HSCT recipient or a stem cell or donor lymphocyte infusion donor (not recorded which). It is not recorded whose cells these are; they may come from a transplant donor. Both conserved end residues are part of each CDR3. D genes are given only for firm matches. Size is omitted from some rows. Given values are once, few, many or a class for expanded clones.

D: TRBD2; size: -; V: TRBV20-1; J: TRBJ2-1; CDR3: CSATPGLAGGLEQFF; DNA: TGCAGTGCTACCCCCGGACTAGCGGGAGGACTTGAGCAGTTCTTC
D: TRBD1; size: -; V: TRBV6-6; J: TRBJ1-6; CDR3: CASSPIRDRGNSPLHF; DNA: TGTGCCAGCAGTCCTATCCGGGACAGGGGTAACTCACCCCTCCACTTT
D: -; size: -; V: TRBV25-1; J: TRBJ1-2; CDR3: CASSDGGYGYTF; DNA: TGTGCCAGCAGTGACGGCGGCTATGGCTACACCTTC
D: -; size: -; V: TRBV5-1; J: TRBJ1-2; CDR3: CASSFQSLYGYTF; DNA: TGCGCCAGCAGCTTCCAAAGCCTCTATGGCTACACCTTC
D: -; size: -; V: TRBV9; J: TRBJ1-3; CDR3: CASSVVTGNTIYF; DNA: TGTGCCAGCAGCGTAGTTACCGGAAACACCATATATTTT
D: TRBD1; size: -; V: TRBV29-1; J: TRBJ1-4; CDR3: CSVENLGQGEKLFF; DNA: TGCAGCGTCGAAAACTTGGGACAGGGTGAAAAACTGTTTTTT
D: -; size: few; V: TRBV5-1; J: TRBJ1-5; CDR3: CASSPDATNQPQHF; DNA: TGCGCCAGCAGCCCGGACGCTACAAATCAGCCCCAGCATTTT
D: TRBD2; size: -; V: TRBV6-2/TRBV6-3; J: TRBJ2-1; CDR3: CASGRIRLAGNNEQFF; DNA: TGTGCCAGCGGACGGATAAGACTAGCGGGTAACAATGAGCAGTTCTTC
D: TRBD1; size: few; V: TRBV7-2; J: TRBJ1-2; CDR3: CASSSRYYRDRDYGYTF; DNA: TGTGCCAGCAGCTCACGTTACTACCGGGACAGGGACTATGGCTACACCTTC
D: TRBD1; size: few; V: TRBV6-6; J: TRBJ1-5; CDR3: CASSDLIGQGHQPQHF; DNA: TGTGCCAGCAGTGACTTAATCGGACAGGGTCATCAGCCCCAGCATTTT
D: -; size: -; V: TRBV29-1; J: TRBJ1-1; CDR3: CSVRAGANTEAFF; DNA: TGCAGCGTTCGTGCAGGGGCGAACACTGAAGCTTTCTTT
D: -; size: -; V: TRBV11-2; J: TRBJ2-1; CDR3: CASSLVPGAYNEQFF; DNA: TGTGCCAGCAGCTTAGTCCCCGGGGCCTACAATGAGCAGTTCTTC
D: -; size: -; V: TRBV7-8; J: TRBJ2-2; CDR3: CASSLTYTGELFF; DNA: TGTGCCAGCAGCTTAACGTACACCGGGGAGCTGTTTTTT
D: -; size: -; V: TRBV6-5; J: TRBJ1-2; CDR3: CASSDSAHGYTF; DNA: TGTGCCAGCAGTGACAGTGCGCATGGCTACACCTTC
D: TRBD1; size: -; V: TRBV25-1; J: TRBJ1-2; CDR3: CASSPPGQGVHYGYTF; DNA: TGTGCCAGCAGCCCCCCGGGACAGGGGGTGCACTATGGCTACACCTTC
D: -; size: -; V: TRBV5-1; J: TRBJ1-2; CDR3: CASSLVSDRTYGYTF; DNA: TGCGCCAGCAGCTTGGTTTCAGACAGAACCTATGGCTACACCTTC
D: -; size: few; V: TRBV18; J: TRBJ1-5; CDR3: CASSPSQRGSNQPQHF; DNA: TGTGCCAGCTCACCATCTCAGAGAGGTAGCAATCAGCCCCAGCATTTT
D: -; size: once; V: TRBV28; J: TRBJ2-7; CDR3: CASSLLTRVALLKQYF; DNA: TGTGCCAGCAGTCTCCTTACCCGGGTGGCTCTACTAAAGCAGTACTTC
D: -; size: -; V: TRBV10-3; J: TRBJ1-5; CDR3: CAISDQGYSNQPQHF; DNA: TGTGCCATCAGTGATCAGGGTTATAGCAATCAGCCCCAGCATTTT
D: -; size: -; V: TRBV6-5; J: TRBJ1-6; CDR3: CASTPVPGFYSPLHF; DNA: TGTGCCAGCACCCCGGTCCCAGGCTTTTATTCACCCCTCCACTTT
D: -; size: few; V: TRBV4-3; J: TRBJ1-1; CDR3: CASSFRTGALNTEAFF; DNA: TGCGCCAGCAGCTTTCGAACCGGGGCGCTGAACACTGAAGCTTTCTTT
D: -; size: -; V: TRBV4-3; J: TRBJ2-7; CDR3: CASSQDRAPPYEQYF; DNA: TGCGCCAGCAGCCAAGACAGGGCCCCTCCTTACGAGCAGTACTTC
D: TRBD1; size: few; V: TRBV20-1; J: TRBJ1-5; CDR3: CSATGQENQPQHF; DNA: TGCAGTGCTACGGGACAGGAGAATCAGCCCCAGCATTTT
D: -; size: -; V: TRBV5-1; J: TRBJ2-7; CDR3: CASSHEQYF; DNA: TGCGCCAGCAGCCACGAGCAGTACTTC
D: TRBD1; size: -; V: TRBV27; J: TRBJ1-2; CDR3: CASSRDRGNYGYTF; DNA: TGTGCCAGCAGCCGGGACAGGGGGAACTATGGCTACACCTTC
D: TRBD1; size: -; V: TRBV13; J: TRBJ1-1; CDR3: CASGPGGSTEAFF; DNA: TGTGCCAGCGGGCCAGGGGGTTCCACTGAAGCTTTCTTT